The clone carrying this T cell receptor beta chain is medium-sized within its sample. Tregs were sorted as CD4+CD25+CD127-/low cells. TCRdb reanalysed the 5' RACE reads using MiXCR and keeps one entry per CDR3 protein. The top ten clones hold roughly 3.3% of a sample with about 10,000 distinct CDR3 sequences, 14% of them seen once. Input material: Tregs sorted from blood. The TCR was taken from a female donor with breast cancer.

CDR3 sequence: CASSPTLSGRAGANVLTF. DNA for the CDR3: TGTGCCAGCAGCCCTACCCTTAGCGGGAGGGCTGGGGCCAACGTCCTGACTTTC. The rearrangement links TRBV7-2 to TRBJ2-6, with 11 bases that match TRBD2. The CDR3 is 18 residues long. V lost 5 bases, J lost 2 bases, and 8 bases stayed unmatched. The germline CDR1 and CDR2 sequences are SGHTA and FQGNSA.